The clone carrying this T cell receptor (beta chain) rates as medium-sized (0.01 to 0.1%). The data were taken from a study of blood T cell repertoires in COVID-19. The method was immunoSEQ multiplex PCR; TCRdb's version includes in-frame clones alone and lacks a portion of them. The sample includes about 200,000 clones, over 70% of them seen just once. The CDR3 spans 13 residues. Germline V gene sequence: CDR1 SGHNT, CDR2 YYREEE (reference sequence). Trimming removed 0 bases from V and 3 bases from J, with 7 bases in between. Sequencing was carried out using peripheral blood. The source of this sequence is a woman aged 70-85 years with acute or convalescent COVID-19. The chain joins TRBV5-4 to TRBJ2-7; D may be TRBD2 (6 bases). Here the CDR3 DNA reads TGTGCCAGCAGCTTGGCCGGGAGCTACGAGCAGTACTTC. Translated: CASSLAGSYEQYF.